This TCR beta chain was captured by sequencing in a study of cytomegalovirus exposure and HLA in healthy donors. For the study at large: The 130 or so validation repertoires, a later analysis reported, used the same platform as the approximately 650 first-cohort repertoires. Findings and caveats of the study: Under in vitro conditions, a few CMV-associated chains were confirmed as specific for CMV antigens. That first-cohort TCR clusters tended to co-occur in the 120 or so validation repertoires was found in a later analysis. Reports showed the classifier diagnosing cytomegalovirus status with high specificity and sensitivity.

The germline CDR1 and CDR2 sequences are SGDLS and YYNGEE. Trimming stripped 6 bases from V and 6 bases from J, with 21 bases between. The CDR3 runs 16 residues. The method was immunoSEQ multiplex PCR; TCRdb's version includes in-frame clones alone and lacks a portion of them. This sample has 150,000 to 200,000 clones, with approximately 80% found just once. Turning to this clone: Its target is unknown.

This chain connects TRBV9 to TRBJ2-2; weak D call: TRBD2 (6 bases). Specimen: PBMCs. This TCR was recovered from a man aged 18 to 29 in good health and CMV-seropositive. CDR3 amino acids: CASTLGLSGLAGELFF. In DNA, the CDR3 is TGTGCCAGCACCCTAGGGCTGTCGGGACTTGCCGGGGAGCTGTTTTTT.